Below are 30 T cell receptor beta chains sequenced from a single sample in a study of blood T cell repertoires in COVID-19. Using immunoSEQ multiplex PCR, the repertoire was profiled, and TCRdb retains in-frame clones only, with some absent. This sample has approximately 290,000 clones; 80% to 85% occur once, and the top ten carry around 14%. The sample was peripheral blood. These receptors all come from a person between 70 and 80 years old with COVID-19, enrolled during active disease.

V is TRBV6-5 and J is TRBJ2-3; 9 bases line up with TRBD2. The CDR3 runs 13 residues. After removal of 10 bases from V and 4 bases from J, the junction contained 6 bases not matched to a gene. Per the germline V gene, CDR1 is MNHEY and CDR2 is SVGAGI. The CDR3 reads CATSRTSADTQYF. The CDR3 DNA follows: TGTGCCACCTCACGGACTAGCGCAGATACGCAGTATTTT.

The rearrangement uses TRBV19 and TRBJ2-5, with D maybe TRBD1 (6 bases). V was cut by 2 bases and J by 2 bases, with 15 bases left in between. Germline-derived CDR1 and CDR2 are LNHDA and SQIVND (reference sequence). This CDR3 contains 16 residues. The CDR3 DNA is TGTGCCAGTAGTATACGTCTGGGGGCCCGTCAAGAGACCCAGTACTTC. Protein sequence: CASSIRLGARQETQYF.

This chain uses TRBV5-6 with TRBJ1-6; 7 bases are a match to TRBD1. CDR1 and CDR2 (germline): SGHDT, YYEEEE. This CDR3 comprises 13 residues. Trimming cost V 4 bases and J 6 bases; bases outside gene matches: 1. Here the CDR3 reads CASSRDSNSPLHF. As DNA, the CDR3 is TGTGCCAGCAGCCGGGACAGTAATTCACCCCTCCACTTT.

This sequence joins TRBV11-2 and TRBJ2-5; 8 bases fit TRBD1. The CDR3 runs to 14 residues. Germline V gene sequence: CDR1 SGHAT, CDR2 FQNNGV. J gave up 5 bases and V 5 bases, and 7 bases lay outside the gene matches. The CDR3 reads CASSLGQGRETQYF. CDR3 sequence (DNA): TGTGCCAGCAGCCTAGGACAGGGCAGGGAGACCCAGTACTTC.

V is TRBV5-6 and J is TRBJ1-2; 9 bases align to TRBD1. V trimming: 4 bases; J trimming: 4 bases; junction bases outside the gene matches: 5. The CDR3 length is 14 residues. Germline V CDR1 and CDR2: SGHDT, YYEEEE. The CDR3 DNA reads TGTGCCAGCAGCATTGGACAGGGGACCTATGGCTACACCTTC. Its translation: CASSIGQGTYGYTF.

This rearrangement joins TRBV19 to TRBJ2-2; 9 positions match TRBD2. The CDR3 is 18 amino acids. The germline V gene has CDR1 LNHDA and CDR2 SQIVND (reference sequence). The ends lost 4 bases at V and 4 bases at J; junction bases unmatched: 13. The CDR3 region has the DNA TGTGCCAGTAGTAATCGGGGTAGAGCGGGAGGCCGCACCGGGGAGCTGTTTTTT. As protein: CASSNRGRAGGRTGELFF.

The chain has TRBV13 and TRBJ1-4, with D unclear. This CDR3 spans 14 amino acids. V gave up 4 bases and J gave up 6 bases, with 12 bases separating them. Looked up from germline, CDR1 is PRHDT and CDR2 is FYEKMQ (reference sequence). CDR3 amino acids: CASSSGLSDEKLFF. For the CDR3, the DNA is TGTGCCAGCAGCTCTGGACTCTCGGATGAAAAACTGTTTTTT.

The table lists this clone with a few counts. V is TRBV6-5 and J is TRBJ1-1; the D gene is possibly TRBD1 (5 bases). Germline CDR1 reads MNHEY; CDR2 reads SVGAGI. The CDR3 has 12 residues. V shed 4 bases and J shed 11 bases, with 14 bases lying between them. This CDR3 is CASSWRGDDAFF. As DNA, the CDR3 is TGTGCCAGCAGTTGGAGGGGAGATGACGCTTTCTTT.

This clone appeared once. The J gene is TRBJ2-1, the V gene TRBV19, with D perhaps matching TRBD2 (5 bases). The CDR3 length is 15 residues. CDR1 and CDR2 from the germline V gene are LNHDA and SQIVND (reference sequence). V dropped 7 bases and J dropped 0 bases, with 13 bases sitting between them. Here the CDR3 DNA reads TGTGCCAGTAAGAGCGCCCGGGGCTCCTACAATGAGCAGTTCTTC. Translating it yields CASKSARGSYNEQFF.

The DNA of the CDR3 is TGTGCCAGCAGCCAAGGACCCACAGGGGGAGATACGCAGTATTTT. This gives the protein CASSQGPTGGDTQYF. The chain has TRBV3-1 (or the pseudogene TRBV3-2) and TRBJ2-3; 8 bases fit TRBD1. J gave up 5 bases and V 1 base, and 5 bases lay outside the gene matches. The CDR3 is made up of 15 amino acids. Germline V gene lookup returns CDR1 LGHDT and CDR2 YNNKEL (reference sequence).

The chain uses TRBV5-4 and TRBJ2-3, with D possibly matching TRBD2 (5 bases). CDR3 size: 14 residues. Germline values: CDR1 SGHNT, CDR2 YYREEE (reference sequence). The ends were cut back, 0 bases at V and 5 bases at J, with 10 bases in the middle. The CDR3 is CASSLGGRIDTQYF. The CDR3 coding sequence is TGTGCCAGCAGCTTGGGAGGGCGGATAGATACGCAGTATTTT.

This rearrangement joins TRBV6-5 to TRBJ2-7; D remains ambiguous. Trimming left V 3 bases short and J 6 bases short, with 6 bases between. The CDR3 is 11 amino acids. Per the germline V gene, CDR1 is MNHEY and CDR2 is SVGAGI. This CDR3 is CASSYLSEQYF. In DNA form, the CDR3 reads TGTGCCAGCAGTTATTTGAGCGAGCAGTACTTC.

The V gene is TRBV5-5, the J gene TRBJ2-7; 9 nucleotides line up with TRBD1. CDR1 SGHKS and CDR2 YYEKEE come from the germline V gene (reference sequence). The CDR3 totals 13 residues. V dropped 4 bases and J dropped 7; count of bases not matched to a gene: 6. CDR3 nucleotide sequence: TGTGCCAGCAGCCCCGGGACAGGGAATGAGCAGTACTTC. Amino acids: CASSPGTGNEQYF. The complete variable domain, with remaining parts taken from reference TRBV5-5 and TRBJ2-7, reads DAGVTQSPTHLIKTRGQQVTLRCSPISGHKSVSWYQQVLGQGPQFIFQYYEKEERGRGNFPDRFSARQFPNYSSELNVNALLLGDSALYLCASSPGTGNEQYFGPGTRLTVT.

The chain is built from TRBV11-1 and TRBJ2-3; D perhaps matches TRBD2 (6 bases). V was trimmed by 5 bases and J by 0 bases, leaving 15 bases between them. The germline V gene has CDR1 SGHAT and CDR2 FQDESV (reference sequence). CDR3 size: 16 residues. The CDR3 protein is CASSPRVAVSTDTQYF. In DNA, the CDR3 is TGTGCCAGCAGCCCCCGAGTAGCGGTGAGCACAGATACGCAGTATTTT.

CDR3 nucleotide sequence: TGTGCCAGCAGTTCAAAGGTCCAGGGGGCTCAGCCCCAGCATTTT. Translating it yields CASSSKVQGAQPQHF. This rearrangement joins TRBV6-2 or TRBV6-3 to TRBJ1-5; 8 nucleotides match TRBD1. Germline-derived CDR1 and CDR2 are MNHEY and SVGEGT. The CDR3 covers 15 residues. V shed 4 bases, J shed 6 bases, and the junction held 8 bases outside the gene matches.

The genes are TRBV3-1 (or the pseudogene TRBV3-2) and TRBJ2-3, with D unresolved. Germline V gene data show CDR1 as LGHDT and CDR2 as YNNKEL (reference sequence). The V end was cut by 0 bases, the J end by 2 bases, with 9 bases between. This CDR3 has 15 residues. The CDR3 bases are TGTGCCAGCAGCCAAGAACTTACAGCCACAGATACGCAGTATTTT. Translated, it gives CASSQELTATDTQYF.

The chain is built from TRBV7-2 and TRBJ2-7; TRBD2 is a possible D gene (6 bases). The CDR3 contains 14 residues. V was trimmed by 5 bases and J by 5 bases, leaving 16 bases between them. Germline assignment: CDR1 SGHTA and CDR2 FQGNSA. CDR3 sequence: CASSTRRGLHEQYF. Here the CDR3 DNA reads TGTGCCAGCAGCACTAGGAGGGGTCTCCACGAGCAGTACTTC.

The chain links TRBV28 to TRBJ2-3, with 13 bases aligning to TRBD2. Germline values: CDR1 MDHEN, CDR2 SYDVKM. The CDR3 has 17 residues. V shed 3 bases, J shed 2 bases, and the junction held 5 bases outside the gene matches. DNA of the CDR3: TGTGCCAGCAGTTTCCTGGGACTAGCGGGGACCACAGATACGCAGTATTTT. Protein sequence: CASSFLGLAGTTDTQYF. Together with reference TRBV28 and TRBJ2-3, the CDR3 gives the full variable domain: DVKVTQSSRYLVKRTGEKVFLECVQDMDHENMFWYRQDPGLGLRLIYFSYDVKMKEKGDIPEGYSVSREKKERFSLILESASTNQTSMYLCASSFLGLAGTTDTQYFGPGTRLTVL.

The chain is built from TRBV11-2 and TRBJ2-5; no clear D. This CDR3 has 12 amino acids. Looked up from germline, CDR1 is SGHAT and CDR2 is FQNNGV. V was shortened by 5 bases and J by 5 bases, with 9 bases between the two germline ends. In nucleotides, the CDR3 is TGTGCCAGCAGCGTCGACGGGGAGACCCAGTACTTC. Translating it yields CASSVDGETQYF.

The CDR3, as DNA: TGCAGCTTCTCACGGAGCGTACAAGGCAATGAGCAGTTCTTC. Translating gives CSFSRSVQGNEQFF. The chain employs TRBV29-1 and TRBJ2-1; D call uncertain. This CDR3 is 14 amino acids long. Deletions cut 8 bases from V and 6 bases from J, with 20 bases between. Germline CDR1 and CDR2: SQVTM and ANQGSEA.

This rearrangement joins TRBV27 to TRBJ2-3, with D possibly being TRBD1 (6 bases). Looked up from germline, CDR1 is MNHEY and CDR2 is SMNVEV (reference sequence). V lost 7 bases to trimming and J lost 2 bases, with 22 bases between them. This CDR3 contains 17 residues. The CDR3 DNA follows: TGTGCCAGCACTAGGTACCTCGGACAGATTCCCACAGATACGCAGTATTTT. Its translation: CASTRYLGQIPTDTQYF.

The chain has TRBV15 and TRBJ1-5; TRBD1 matches at 9 bases. This CDR3 is 15 amino acids long. J gave up 7 bases and V 2 bases, and 6 bases lay outside the gene matches. Germline lookup yields CDR1 LNHNV and CDR2 YYDKDF (reference sequence). The chain's CDR3 is CATSRKGQGDQPQHF. The CDR3 coding sequence is TGTGCCACCAGCAGAAAGGGACAGGGAGACCAGCCCCAGCATTTT.

The rearrangement links TRBV15 to TRBJ1-1; 7 nucleotides line up with TRBD1. V was pared by 0 bases and J by 8 bases, with 3 bases of the junction left unmatched. Germline-derived CDR1 and CDR2 are LNHNV and YYDKDF (reference sequence). This CDR3 has 13 residues. CDR3 coding DNA: TGTGCCACCAGCAGAGATCGGGACAGAGAAGCTTTCTTT. This sequence encodes CATSRDRDREAFF.

V gene TRBV18 combines with J gene TRBJ2-1, with 12 nucleotides matching TRBD2. Per the germline V gene, CDR1 is KGHSH and CDR2 is LQKENI. The junction had 7 bases not matched to a gene; V was cut back by 4 bases and J by 15 bases. This CDR3 is 13 amino acids long. The CDR3 DNA reads as TGTGCCAGCTCACTCCCTAGCGGGGGGGCCTTGTTCTTC. Amino acids: CASSLPSGGALFF.

The rearrangement uses TRBV6-2 or TRBV6-3 and TRBJ1-2; perhaps TRBD1 as D (6 bases). V lost 4 bases and J 2 bases, leaving 8 bases between the germline ends. Germline V gives CDR1 MNHEY, CDR2 SVGEGT. There are 13 residues in the CDR3. CDR3 nucleotides: TGTGCCAGCAGTTTCCAGGGGAACTATGGCTACACCTTC. Translation: CASSFQGNYGYTF.

J is TRBJ1-3 and V is TRBV5-1; D call uncertain. CDR3 size: 14 residues. Trimming cost V 4 bases and J 2 bases, with 10 bases left between them. CDR1 is SGHRS, CDR2 YFSETQ, per germline. CDR3 DNA: TGCGCCAGCAGCCCCGAGCTCGCTGGAAACACCATATATTTT. This encodes CASSPELAGNTIYF. The full variable domain, completed using reference TRBV5-1 and TRBJ1-3, is KAGVTQTPRYLIKTRGQQVTLSCSPISGHRSVSWYQQTPGQGLQFLFEYFSETQRNKGNFPGRFSGRQFSNSRSEMNVSTLELGDSALYLCASSPELAGNTIYFGEGSWLTVV.

This clone has just one count. The V gene is TRBV7-2, the J gene TRBJ1-1; TRBD1 matches at 7 bases. The CDR3 sequence is 13 residues long. Losses at the gene ends were 2 bases for V and 4 bases for J; bases not matched to a gene: 1. Looked up from germline, CDR1 is SGHTA and CDR2 is FQGNSA. The CDR3 reads CASSLRQGTEAFF. The CDR3 coding sequence is TGTGCCAGCAGCTTAAGACAGGGCACTGAAGCTTTCTTT. Variable domain in full (rest from reference TRBV7-2 and TRBJ1-1): GAGVSQSPSNKVTEKGKDVELRCDPISGHTALYWYRQSLGQGLEFLIYFQGNSAPDKSGLPSDRFSAERTGGSVSTLTIQRTQQEDSAVYLCASSLRQGTEAFFGQGTRLTVV.

V usage is TRBV18 and J usage is TRBJ1-2; D unresolved. Per the germline V gene, CDR1 is KGHSH and CDR2 is LQKENI. The CDR3 runs 13 residues. V shed 2 bases and J shed 3 bases, with 7 bases lying between them. Written as DNA, the CDR3 is TGTGCCAGCTCACCAGAGCGGGACTATGGCTACACCTTC. Encoded protein: CASSPERDYGYTF.

The CDR3 region is CAWSGGLQQETQYF. The CDR3 coding sequence is TGTGCCTGGAGTGGTGGACTCCAACAAGAGACCCAGTACTTC. The chain links TRBV30 to TRBJ2-5; D perhaps matches TRBD2 (5 bases). Trimming shortened V by 1 base and J by 2 bases, and 11 bases separated the two germline ends. Germline loops: CDR1 GTSNPN, CDR2 SVGIG (reference sequence). The CDR3 is 14 amino acids.

Worth noting for this clone: One end of the junction fails to match germline, which may point to a read error. V and J are TRBV6-4 and TRBJ2-2; D remains ambiguous. Germline V CDR1 and CDR2: MRHNA, SNTAGT. The CDR3 totals 14 residues. The CDR3 DNA follows: TGTGCCAGCCGTGATTCAGCGAACACCGGGGAGCTGTTTTTT. Amino acids: CASRDSANTGELFF.